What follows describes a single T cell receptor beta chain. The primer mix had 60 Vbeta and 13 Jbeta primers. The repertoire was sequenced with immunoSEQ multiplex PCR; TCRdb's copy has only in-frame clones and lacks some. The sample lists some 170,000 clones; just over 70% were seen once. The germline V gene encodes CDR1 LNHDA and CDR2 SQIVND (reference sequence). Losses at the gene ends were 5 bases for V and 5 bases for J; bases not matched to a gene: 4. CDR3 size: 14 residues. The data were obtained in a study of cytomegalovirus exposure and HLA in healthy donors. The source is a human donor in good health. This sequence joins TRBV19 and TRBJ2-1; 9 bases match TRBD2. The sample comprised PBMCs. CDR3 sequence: CASSVVAGDNEQFF. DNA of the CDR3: TGTGCCAGTAGTGTGGTAGCGGGGGACAATGAGCAGTTCTTC.